Listed below are T cell receptor beta chains from one sample, sequenced in a study of blood T cell repertoires in COVID-19. Profiled with immunoSEQ multiplex PCR; TCRdb holds only in-frame clones, not every one. There are roughly 87,000 clones in the sample; 60% to 80% occur only once, and 4% to 5% lies in the top ten. The sample consisted of peripheral blood. All receptors come from a woman aged 45-65 years with acute or convalescent COVID-19. Each CDR3 is given with its conserved first and last residue. The order of the fields is J gene, V gene, clone size, D gene, CDR3 DNA, CDR3 protein. A D gene is named only where the DNA matches it firmly. The listing skips clone size in some rows; elsewhere it reads once, few, many or a size class.

TRBJ1-1 | TRBV28 | . | . | TGTGCCAGCAGTCCACCTACCCTGAACACTGAAGCTTTCTTT | CASSPPTLNTEAFF
TRBJ1-2 | TRBV4-1 | few | . | TGCGCCAGCAGCCAAGATCGTAAAGGGGCTGTTGGCTACACCTTC | CASSQDRKGAVGYTF
TRBJ2-1 | TRBV4-3 | . | . | TGCGCCAGCAGCAACTACGATCCAGGGGCCGAGCAGTTCTTC | CASSNYDPGAEQFF
TRBJ2-2 | TRBV7-9 | few | TRBD2 | TGTGCCAGCAGCCCAGGGTCCAGCGGGGGGGCCCATGGCGGGGAGCTGTTTTTT | CASSPGSSGGAHGGELFF
TRBJ2-7 | TRBV21-1 | . | . | TGTGCCAGCAGCAAAGCTTTGGAAGGGGGACCCACCTACGAGCAGTACTTC | CASSKALEGGPTYEQYF
TRBJ2-5 | TRBV15 | . | TRBD1 | TGTGCCACCAGCAGTCAGACAGGGGGCGTCCACCAAGAGACCCAGTACTTC | CATSSQTGGVHQETQYF
TRBJ2-7 | TRBV24-1 | once | . | TGTGCCACCAGTGCGGTCGGCAGGGGAATAAACGAGCAGTACTTC | CATSAVGRGINEQYF
TRBJ2-1 | TRBV7-2 | . | TRBD2 | TGTGCCAGCAGCTGGACGGGGGGGGTCAACAATGAGCAGTTCTTC | CASSWTGGVNNEQFF
TRBJ2-1 | TRBV11-1 | . | . | TGTGCCAGCAGCCTCGGGAATAACTGGCAGTTCTTC | CASSLGNNWQFF
TRBJ2-7 | TRBV15 | . | . | TGTGCCACCAGCAGAGACGAGGTCTACGAGCAGTACTTC | CATSRDEVYEQYF
TRBJ1-5 | TRBV2 | . | . | TGTGCCAGCACGCGGACAGAGTATGGCAATCAGCCCCAGCATTTT | CASTRTEYGNQPQHF
TRBJ1-4 | TRBV15 | . | . | TGTGCCACCAGCAGAGACCCGAATGAAAAACTGTTTTTT | CATSRDPNEKLFF
TRBJ2-6 | TRBV15 | once | TRBD2 | TGTGCCACCAGCAGGAGGGGAGGGAGCTCTGGGGCCAACGTCCTGACTTTC | CATSRRGGSSGANVLTF
TRBJ1-1 | TRBV6-5 | . | . | TGTGCCAGCAGTCATGAAGAGGTGAACACTGAAGCTTTCTTT | CASSHEEVNTEAFF
TRBJ2-5 | TRBV7-2 | once | . | TGTGCCAGCAGCACTTGGACAGACCAAGAGACCCAGTACTTC | CASSTWTDQETQYF
TRBJ1-1 | TRBV4-1 | . | . | TGCGCCAGCAGCCGCGACAGTATTGAAGCTTTCTTT | CASSRDSIEAFF
TRBJ2-1 | TRBV7-2 | once | . | TGTGCCAGCAGCTTAGTAACAGGATCTTACAATGAGCAGTTCTTC | CASSLVTGSYNEQFF
TRBJ1-2 | TRBV2 | few | . | TGTGCCAGCAGTGGATCGACTATCAGCGGGGGCTACACCTTC | CASSGSTISGGYTF
TRBJ2-3 | TRBV5-1 | . | TRBD2 | TGCGCCAGCAGCTCGGGGACTAGCGGGGAAAATACGCAGTATTTT | CASSSGTSGENTQYF
TRBJ1-6 | TRBV6-1 | . | TRBD1 | TGTGCCAGCAGTGCCCCTGGGGGACAGGGAACCTATAATTCACCCCTCCACTTT | CASSAPGGQGTYNSPLHF
TRBJ1-1 | TRBV2 | . | . | TGTGCCAGCACCGGACTGACGAACACTGAAGCTTTCTTT | CASTGLTNTEAFF
TRBJ2-1 | TRBV28 | once | TRBD1 | TGTGCCAGCAGTTTAGGGACAGGCAATGAGCAGTTCTTC | CASSLGTGNEQFF
TRBJ2-7 | TRBV28 | . | TRBD2 | TGTGCCAGCAGTTTTCCTAGCGGGGGGCCAAGCTCCTACGAGCAGTACTTC | CASSFPSGGPSSYEQYF
TRBJ1-1 | TRBV5-1 | once | . | TGCGCCAGCAGCTTGGGAGGGGGTGCGGACACTGAAGCTTTCTTT | CASSLGGGADTEAFF
TRBJ1-2 | TRBV28 | . | TRBD1 | TGTGCCAGCAGCTACGGGACAGGGGGCGCGGGGGGCTATGGCTACACCTTC | CASSYGTGGAGGYGYTF
TRBJ2-1 | TRBV3-1/TRBV3-2 | . | . | TGTGCCAGCAGCCAACCCCCCGGGACAAGAGAAAATGAGCAGTTCTTC | CASSQPPGTRENEQFF
TRBJ2-7 | TRBV7-8 | . | . | TGTGCCAGCAGCCCCAGGGGCCAGGGATACTACGAGCAGTACTTC | CASSPRGQGYYEQYF
TRBJ1-1 | TRBV20-1 | . | . | TGCAGTGCTAGTGGTAGAGGGTCCGGGAACACTGAAGCTTTCTTT | CSASGRGSGNTEAFF
TRBJ1-2 | TRBV2 | . | . | TGTGCCAGCAGTGAAGCAAGGGGCTCTAACTATGGCTACACCTTC | CASSEARGSNYGYTF
TRBJ2-2 | TRBV2 | . | TRBD2 | TGTGCCAGCAACGGACTAGCCACCGGGGAGCTGTTTTTT | CASNGLATGELFF
TRBJ2-7 | TRBV7-9 | . | TRBD2 | TGTGCCAGCAGCTCTCGACTAGCGCCGAGCTCCTACGAGCAGTACTTC | CASSSRLAPSSYEQYF
TRBJ2-3 | TRBV29-1 | . | TRBD2 | TGCAGCGTTGAAGCGGGTAGCGGGGGGGCCCCAGATACGCAGTATTTT | CSVEAGSGGAPDTQYF
TRBJ1-2 | TRBV29-1 | . | . | TGCAGCGCGGGGAGGTTCACGCAAGGCTACACCTTC | CSAGRFTQGYTF
TRBJ2-2 | TRBV7-2 | once | . | TGTGCCAGCAGCTTGGGCAGGGCGGCCGGGGAGCTGTTTTTT | CASSLGRAAGELFF
TRBJ1-3 | TRBV30 | once | . | TGTGCCTGGAATCAGCGATCCTCTGGAAACACCATATATTTT | CAWNQRSSGNTIYF
TRBJ1-1 | TRBV6-5 | . | TRBD1 | TGTGCCAGCAGGGGGACAGGGGCCTACACTGAAGCTTTCTTT | CASRGTGAYTEAFF